This T cell receptor beta chain was sequenced in a study of blood T cell repertoires in COVID-19. Across the whole study: PBMCs, B-cell-depleted T cells, or T cells were the source of the cDNA or gDNA that made up the material.

From germline, CDR1 is LNHNV and CDR2 YYDKDF (reference sequence). V shed 5 bases, J shed 4 bases, and the junction held 6 bases outside the gene matches. The CDR3 is made up of 14 amino acids. Per the original data handling: Counts of nucleated cells, estimated from reference gene primer amplification, were obtained. This table comes from immunoSEQ multiplex PCR, and its TCRdb copy is limited to in-frame clones, with some not included. V and J calls and clone size are as listed in that table; D and trimming were resolved from the DNA. The sample comprises over 200,000 clones, 65% to 90% of which are singletons, and 2% to 2.5% rests with the top ten.

This clonotype originated in a middle-aged man who had recovered from COVID-19. The rearrangement links TRBV15 to TRBJ1-2; 8 bases align to TRBD1. Sequences were obtained from peripheral blood. The CDR3: CATSGRGLGYGYTF. DNA of the CDR3: TGTGCCACCAGCGGCAGGGGGCTTGGCTATGGCTACACCTTC. Filled out from reference TRBV15 and TRBJ1-2, the complete variable domain reads DAMVIQNPRYQVTQFGKPVTLSCSQTLNHNVMYWYQQKSSQAPKLLFHYYDKDFNNEADTPDNFQSRRPNTSFCFLDIRSPGLGDTAMYLCATSGRGLGYGYTFGSGTRLTVV.